The TCR beta chain described here comes from a study of PD-1 blockade in mismatch repair-deficient tumors. Overall study context: Patients had about 13 mismatch repair-deficient cancer types and were previously treated and progressing.

The CDR3 is 13 amino acids. V lost 6 bases and J lost 4; bases outside the gene matches: 4. Germline-derived CDR1 and CDR2 are SQVTM and ANQGSEA. PCR or immunohistochemistry showed mismatch repair deficiency in every enrolled patient. Overall study findings and caveats: Tumor-resident clones, often absent from pretreatment blood, expanded after pembrolizumab and then contracted.

Sequencing was performed with immunoSEQ multiplex PCR; in TCRdb, only in-frame clones are kept and a portion is missing. The data contain more than 40,000 clones, approximately 81% of them singletons. This clone was recorded only once. Its antigen is unidentified. Sequenced material: peripheral blood, taken about 20 weeks after starting pembrolizumab. This clonotype originated in an adult with mismatch repair-deficient cancer. The chain couples TRBV29-1 to TRBJ2-1; 9 bases are a match to TRBD2. The CDR3 sequence is CSVPTSGYNEQFF. The DNA for the CDR3 is TGCAGCGTCCCGACTAGCGGATACAATGAGCAGTTCTTC.